One sample yielded the 17 T cell receptor beta chains listed below, sequenced in a study of tumor-infiltrating lymphocytes in oesophageal squamous cell carcinoma. TCRdb independently ran MiXCR on the PCR reads; one entry per CDR3 protein. The table lists about 15,000 distinct CDR3 sequences, roughly half of them singletons. Sequencing was carried out using esophageal tumor tissue. The origin of the receptors is a female donor with esophageal squamous cell carcinoma.

In its sample, this clonotype was seen many times. The chain carries TRBV5-4 and TRBJ1-4; maybe TRBD1 (6 bases). CDR3 length: 14 amino acids. Looked up from germline, CDR1 is SGHNT and CDR2 is YYREEE (reference sequence). With 5 bases removed from V and 8 bases from J, the gap between germline ends came to 16 bases. CDR3: CASRFDLQGEKLFF. The CDR3 bases are TGTGCCAGCAGATTCGATCTACAGGGAGAAAAACTGTTTTTT.

The table lists this clonotype with a count of one. A single base separates this from a much larger clone, so it may be a read error. This sequence joins TRBV6-7 and TRBJ2-5; D unclear. TRBV6-7 is reported as an ORF; its role is uncertain. With 2 bases removed from V and 11 bases from J, the gap between germline ends came to 15 bases. The CDR3 length is 13 residues. This chain's CDR3 is CASSYRVDNEQYF. CDR3 DNA: TGTGCCAGCAGTTACAGGGTCGACAATGAGCAGTACTTC.

With regard to this clonotype: At one of its ends the junction is not consistent with the germline gene, which may arise from a read error. The chain uses TRBV25-1 and TRBJ2-7; the match to TRBD2 covers 7 bases. There are 15 residues in the CDR3. Germline lookup yields CDR1 MGHDK and CDR2 SYGVNS. The CDR3 sequence: CASSVGGSTNSPLHF. The CDR3 DNA reads TGTGCCAGCAGTGTGGGAGGGAGCACTAATTCACCCCTCCACTTC.

The chain uses TRBV28 and TRBJ1-1; D is uncertain. Trimming stripped 6 bases from V and 5 bases from J, with 10 bases between. The CDR3 runs 12 residues. Germline V lookup: CDR1 MDHEN, CDR2 SYDVKM. CDR3 coding DNA: TGTGCCAGCAGCCTGGGATGGACTGAAGCTTTCTTT. This translates into CASSLGWTEAFF.

The J gene is TRBJ2-4, the V gene TRBV7-2; TRBD2 aligns across 9 bases. The CDR3 is 20 amino acids. Losses at the gene ends were 1 base for V and 0 bases for J; bases not matched to a gene: 13. The germline gives CDR1 SGHTA, CDR2 FQGNSA. The CDR3 DNA sequence: TGTGCCAGCAGCTTAGTTTTGTTAGCGGGGGTAAAAATAGCCAAAAACATTCAGTACTTC. Protein product: CASSLVLLAGVKIAKNIQYF.

The chain combines TRBV6-4 with TRBJ2-1, with no clear D. Judging by the DNA end, TRBJ2-7 fits better; the J call may be wrong. This CDR3 is built from 13 residues. The germline V gene encodes CDR1 MRHNA and CDR2 SNTAGT. The CDR3 DNA is TGTGCCAGCAGTGACGGCGATTACAATGAGCAGTACTTC. As protein: CASSDGDYNEQYF.

V usage is TRBV5-6 and J usage is TRBJ2-1; TRBD1 might be the D (5 bases). Germline loops: CDR1 SGHDT, CDR2 YYEEEE. V dropped 0 bases and J dropped 0 bases, with 7 bases sitting between them. The CDR3 consists of 15 residues. In DNA, the CDR3 is TGTGCCAGCAGCTTGGGGGGCGCCTCCTACAATGAGCAGTTCTTC. Residues: CASSLGGASYNEQFF.

The chain links TRBV20-1 to TRBJ2-7; no definite D call. V lost 6 bases and J lost 3, with 18 bases in between. Germline loops: CDR1 DFQATT, CDR2 SNEGSKA (reference sequence). The CDR3 runs to 14 residues. CDR3 bases: TGCAGTGCCACAAGGTCCCTGGCGTTCTACGAGCAGTACTTC. Encoded protein: CSATRSLAFYEQYF.

V usage is TRBV6-2 or TRBV6-3 and J usage is TRBJ2-6, with no clear D. The J call is in doubt because the DNA end fits TRBJ2-7 better. Germline V gene sequence: CDR1 MNHEY, CDR2 SVGEGT. The CDR3 runs 13 residues. The CDR3 sequence: CASSYSISNEQYF. The CDR3 nucleotides are TGTGCCAGCAGTTACTCGATAAGCAACGAGCAGTACTTC.

The rearrangement uses TRBV7-3 and TRBJ2-6, with TRBD1 as a possible D gene (5 bases). V was trimmed by 4 bases and J by 0 bases, leaving 10 bases between them. The CDR3 length is 16 residues. In germline, CDR1 is SGHTA, CDR2 FQGTGA. CDR3 sequence: CASSSQVNSGANVLTF. CDR3 nucleotides: TGTGCCAGCAGCTCACAGGTTAACTCTGGGGCCAACGTCCTGACTTTC.

This sequence joins TRBV11-2 and TRBJ2-5; 11 nucleotides align to TRBD1. The last part of the DNA fits TRBJ1-2 better; the J call may be wrong. The germline CDR1 and CDR2 sequences are SGHAT and FQNNGV. The CDR3 has 14 amino acids. The CDR3 DNA reads TGTGCCAGCAGTCGGGACAGGGGGGTTTATGGCTACACCTTC. This encodes CASSRDRGVYGYTF.

This clonotype was observed at least ten times. The chain joins TRBV10-2 to TRBJ2-7; D possibly uses TRBD1 or TRBD2 (5 bases each). The V gene's germline CDR1 is WSHSY and CDR2 SAAADI. Trimming cost V 2 bases and J 3 bases, with 11 bases left between them. The CDR3 is made up of 14 amino acids. CDR3 loop: CASSEPGPHYEQYF. CDR3 DNA sequence: TGCGCCAGCAGTGAGCCGGGACCGCACTACGAGCAGTACTTC.

This clonotype was observed a handful of times. The rearrangement joins TRBV7-2 to TRBJ2-5; 7 bases line up with TRBD2. The J call is uncertain, as TRBJ2-7 better fits the DNA end. Germline V gene data show CDR1 as SGHTA and CDR2 as FQGNSA. CDR3 length: 13 residues. CDR3 loop: CASSAVGGGEQYF. The CDR3, as DNA: TGTGCCAGCAGCGCTGTTGGGGGGGGCGAGCAGTACTTC.

This clonotype came up many times. This may come from a read error, since a much larger clone is one base off. This rearrangement joins TRBV19 to TRBJ2-1, with 11 bases lining up with TRBD2. The better agreement between TRBJ2-7 and the DNA end casts doubt on the J call. This CDR3 is built from 16 residues. Germline-derived CDR1 and CDR2 are LNHDA and SQIVND (reference sequence). The chain's CDR3 is CASSQLAGGSYNEQYF. The CDR3 DNA is TGTGCCAGTAGCCAGCTAGCGGGGGGCTCCTACAATGAGCAGTACTTC.

The table lists this clonotype with many counts. The rearrangement uses TRBV6-6 and TRBJ2-1; 10 bases agree with TRBD1. Germline CDR1 MNHNY, CDR2 SVGAGI (reference sequence). The V segment lost 2 bases and the J segment 2 bases; nucleotides outside the gene matches: 6. The CDR3 totals 17 residues. The CDR3 protein is CASSYDRGHRPYNEQFF. CDR3 coding DNA: TGTGCCAGCAGTTACGACAGGGGGCACCGTCCCTACAATGAGCAGTTCTTC.

V is TRBV7-8 and J is TRBJ2-2; the D is unclear. Deletions cut 4 bases from V and 1 base from J, with 7 bases between. The CDR3 spans 14 residues. Germline CDR1 and CDR2: SGHVS and FQNEAQ. The CDR3 loop is CASSSYLNTGELFF. The CDR3 DNA sequence: TGTGCCAGCAGCTCGTACTTGAACACCGGGGAGCTGTTTTTT.

This clonotype appeared many times. The rearrangement joins TRBV12-3 or TRBV12-4 to TRBJ2-7; 7 bases agree with TRBD2. Losses at the gene ends were 0 bases for V and 2 bases for J; bases not matched to a gene: 16. The CDR3 is 19 amino acids. The CDR3 DNA reads TGTGCCAGCAGTTTAGCAGGAGGGCATGTTAGCGGGCGAACCTACGAGCAGTACTTC. This gives the protein CASSLAGGHVSGRTYEQYF.